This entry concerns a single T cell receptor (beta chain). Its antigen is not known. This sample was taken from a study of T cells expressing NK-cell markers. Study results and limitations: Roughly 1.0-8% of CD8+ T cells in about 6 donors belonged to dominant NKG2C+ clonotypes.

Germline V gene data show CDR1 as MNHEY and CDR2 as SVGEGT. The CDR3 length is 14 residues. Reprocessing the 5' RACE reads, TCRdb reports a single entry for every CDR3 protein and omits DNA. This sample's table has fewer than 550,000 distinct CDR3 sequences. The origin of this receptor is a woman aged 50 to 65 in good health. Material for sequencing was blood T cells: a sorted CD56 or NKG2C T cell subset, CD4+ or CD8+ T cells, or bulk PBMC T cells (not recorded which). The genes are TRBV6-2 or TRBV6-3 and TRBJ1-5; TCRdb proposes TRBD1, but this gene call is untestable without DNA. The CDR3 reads CASSLDRLDQPQHF.